Listed below are T cell receptor beta chains from one sample, sequenced in a study of cytomegalovirus exposure and HLA in healthy donors. Sequenced by immunoSEQ multiplex PCR; TCRdb stores in-frame clones only, minus some. The profile covers 150,000 to 200,000 clones, with around 78% appearing a single time and approximately 1.5% taken by the ten largest. Sequencing was performed on PBMCs. These receptors were obtained from a middle-aged man in good health and CMV-seronegative. Each CDR3 is given with its conserved first and last residue. The order of the fields is J gene, clone size, D gene, V gene, CDR3 protein, CDR3 DNA. The D gene is left open where the match is weak. Some rows mark clone size as missing; the rest say once, few, many or name a class of expanded clone.

TRBJ2-5 - TRBD2 TRBV7-9 CASSLVAGVQETQYF TGTGCCAGCAGCTTGGTAGCGGGAGTCCAAGAGACCCAGTACTTC
TRBJ1-2 - TRBD1 TRBV7-8 CASSLAMPGGIYGYTF TGTGCCAGCAGCTTAGCGATGCCAGGGGGTATCTATGGCTACACCTTC
TRBJ1-5 - - TRBV19 CASSGTYDSNQPQHF TGTGCCAGTAGTGGGACATACGATAGCAATCAGCCCCAGCATTTT
TRBJ2-1 - - TRBV7-8 CASSLGGGNEQFF TGTGCCAGCAGCTTGGGAGGTGGGAATGAGCAGTTCTTC
TRBJ1-5 - - TRBV2 CASSEALYSNQPQHF TGTGCCAGCAGTGAAGCCCTATATAGCAATCAGCCCCAGCATTTT
TRBJ2-3 - - TRBV7-9 CASSLPGHVDTQYF TGTGCCAGCAGCTTACCTGGACATGTAGATACGCAGTATTTT
TRBJ2-5 - - TRBV30 CAWSVVGGTRETQYF TGTGCCTGGAGTGTAGTTGGCGGAACCCGAGAGACCCAGTACTTC
TRBJ1-3 - - TRBV5-6 CASTKSGSGNTIYF TGTGCCAGCACCAAATCAGGGTCTGGAAACACCATATATTTT
TRBJ2-2 - TRBD1 TRBV6-1 CASSFRQGGTGELFF TGTGCCAGCAGTTTCCGACAGGGCGGCACCGGGGAGCTGTTTTTT
TRBJ2-1 few TRBD2 TRBV5-1 CASSLEASKLAGPFNEQFF TGCGCCAGCAGCTTGGAGGCATCTAAACTAGCGGGACCTTTCAATGAGCAGTTCTTC
TRBJ2-5 - - TRBV7-9 CASSSGETAQETQYF TGTGCCAGCAGCTCTGGTGAAACAGCTCAAGAGACCCAGTACTTC
TRBJ2-1 few TRBD2 TRBV9 CASSQGLAGAEEQFF TGTGCCAGCAGTCAAGGACTAGCGGGAGCGGAGGAGCAGTTCTTC
TRBJ2-7 - TRBD1 TRBV10-3 CAISETGGSYEQYF TGTGCCATCAGCGAAACAGGGGGTTCCTACGAGCAGTACTTC
TRBJ1-2 - - TRBV27 CASSRTGLSGYTF TGTGCCAGCAGCCGCACAGGGTTGAGTGGCTACACCTTC
TRBJ2-5 - - TRBV5-1 CASSVQAFQETQYF TGCGCCAGCAGCGTACAGGCGTTCCAAGAGACCCAGTACTTC
TRBJ2-1 - TRBD1 TRBV7-9 CARQGDSYNEQFF TGTGCCAGGCAGGGGGACTCCTACAATGAGCAGTTCTTC
TRBJ2-5 - TRBD2 TRBV7-2 CASSRTSGRAGETQYF TGTGCCAGCAGCCGGACTAGCGGGAGGGCCGGAGAGACCCAGTACTTC
TRBJ2-7 - TRBD1 TRBV29-1 CSVTLPSGTASYEQYF TGCAGCGTTACCCTTCCCTCCGGGACAGCGTCCTACGAGCAGTACTTC
TRBJ2-5 - - TRBV6-5 CASQSPGGETQYF TGTGCCAGCCAATCCCCAGGGGGGGAGACCCAGTACTTC
TRBJ2-1 - TRBD1 TRBV7-9 CASRRDRVSYNEQFF TGTGCCAGCAGACGGGACAGGGTGTCCTACAATGAGCAGTTCTTC
TRBJ2-1 - - TRBV28 CALQGGNSYNEQFF TGTGCCCTTCAAGGGGGTAACTCCTACAATGAGCAGTTCTTC
TRBJ2-3 - - TRBV7-3 CASSPHRQGGTQYF TGTGCCAGCAGCCCACACCGACAGGGAGGTACGCAGTATTTT
TRBJ1-4 - - TRBV18 CASSRGAGARREKLFF TGTGCCAGCTCACGTGGAGCAGGGGCCAGGCGTGAAAAACTGTTTTTT
TRBJ2-5 - TRBD1 TRBV7-9 CASGGGDRAVQETQYF TGTGCCAGCGGGGGCGGCGACAGGGCGGTACAAGAGACCCAGTACTTC
TRBJ2-7 - TRBD2 TRBV7-3 CASSGLADAGEQYF TGTGCCAGCAGCGGACTAGCGGATGCAGGGGAGCAGTACTTC
TRBJ2-7 - TRBD1 TRBV28 CASSPGQISYEQYF TGTGCCAGCAGCCCGGGACAGATCAGCTACGAGCAGTACTTC
TRBJ1-2 - TRBD1 TRBV5-6 CASSLDRVSSGYTF TGTGCCAGCAGCCTAGACAGGGTCTCCAGCGGCTACACCTTC
TRBJ2-7 - TRBD2 TRBV28 CASFSGSTYEQYF TGTGCCAGCTTTAGCGGGAGTACCTACGAGCAGTACTTC
TRBJ2-7 - TRBD2 TRBV30 CAWSLPNQAGGSHF TGTGCCTGGAGTTTACCGAATCAAGCGGGAGGTAGCCACTTC
TRBJ2-5 - - TRBV11-2 CASSLITLTRDF TGTGCCAGCAGCTTAATAACCCTCACGAGGGACTTC
TRBJ1-5 few TRBD1 TRBV27 CASSKGTGVFQPQHF TGTGCCAGCAGTAAAGGGACAGGGGTTTTTCAGCCCCAGCATTTT
TRBJ2-1 - - TRBV6-6 CASSLTRNSYNEQFF TGTGCCAGCAGTTTGACACGGAACTCCTACAATGAGCAGTTCTTC
TRBJ1-2 - - TRBV30 CAWNPGGTQEMGYTF TGTGCCTGGAATCCGGGGGGGACACAGGAGATGGGCTACACCTTC
TRBJ1-3 - - TRBV19 CASSTRGNTIYF TGTGCCAGTAGTACCCGTGGAAACACCATATATTTT
TRBJ1-1 - - TRBV21-1 CASSTRQEEDTEAFF TGTGCCAGCAGCACTCGACAGGAAGAGGACACTGAAGCTTTCTTT
TRBJ2-3 - TRBD1 TRBV6-5 CASSPDRVTDTQYF TGTGCCAGCAGTCCCGACAGGGTTACAGATACGCAGTATTTT
TRBJ2-6 - - TRBV4-1 CASSPDPGANGLTF TGCGCCAGCAGCCCAGACCCTGGGGCCAACGGCCTGACTTTC
TRBJ1-1 - - TRBV6-1 CASSEGGWGGWATEAFF TGTGCCAGCAGTGAGGGGGGATGGGGGGGGTGGGCCACTGAAGCTTTCTTT
TRBJ2-2 - - TRBV9 CASSAGQNTGELFF TGTGCCAGCAGCGCGGGACAGAACACCGGGGAGCTGTTTTTT
TRBJ2-3 - TRBD2 TRBV11-2 CASSLFQTLSGSGADTQYF TGTGCCAGCAGCTTATTCCAGACCCTTAGCGGGAGTGGGGCAGATACGCAGTATTTT
TRBJ1-1 - - TRBV18 CASSPPEKMNTEAFF TGTGCCAGCTCACCCCCCGAGAAGATGAACACTGAAGCTTTCTTT
TRBJ2-7 - - TRBV28 CASSPGQYEQYF TGTGCCAGCAGTCCCGGACAGTACGAGCAGTACTTC